This T cell receptor (beta chain) is drawn from a study of early T cells in non-severe SARS-CoV-2 infection (dated by TCRdb to about 2021). Background on the whole study: Because TCR sequencing relied on bulk RNA taken from unsorted whole blood, pairing of alpha and beta chains was not possible.

The paper as a whole reports these results and caveats: VDJdb matching was skewed toward anti-spike CD8 responses, so virus-specific expansions were likely underestimated and private and CD4 specificities were missed.

The library was built by means of 5' RACE. For sequencing, a NextSeq 500 was employed. In the TCR library protocol, unique molecular identifiers were attached to individual cDNA molecules to correct for PCR bias and sequencing error. Sequencing covered both TCR alpha and beta chains, and within each sample the abundances of alpha and beta sequences were tightly co-correlated. In the original analysis: Decombinator V4 was used to annotate the V gene, J gene and CDR3 of the TCR sequences. TCRs were defined as expanded if a significant change between any two time points was detected under a Poisson model with p below 0.0001. TCR abundances were normalised to the total number of TCRs sequenced per sample and were expressed as counts per million. A search of VDJdb, accessed on 1 November 2021, was run for TCRs annotated to CMV, EBV and SARS-CoV-2, with TCRs annotated for multiple antigens excluded. TCRdb's own reprocessing of the public reads used fastp at Q25 and MiXCR and kept productive beta chains. A single entry per CDR3 protein holds the most common genes and DNA from its merged rows. None of the V and J calls come from the authors' own analysis; TCRdb made them. This sample lists fewer than 85,000 distinct CDR3 sequences; less than 15% were detected once. 4.5% to 7% of the sample lies in the top ten.

Set within a cohort of healthcare workers in London, UK, this nested case-control study involved weekly PCR testing of nasopharyngeal swabs along with blood sampling. Between 23 and 31 March 2020, the week of the UK lockdown, healthcare workers were enrolled and then followed up weekly for as long as 16 weeks. The table lists this clonotype with many counts. The clone's antigen remains unknown. Per-nucleotide qualities are absent, and no much larger clonotype sits a single base away. The receptor was isolated from an adult who was a healthcare worker with PCR-confirmed SARS-CoV-2 infection or an uninfected control (not recorded which). Sequenced material: whole blood.

CDR3 reads: CSAKASGINVDTQYF. Here is the DNA: TGCAGTGCTAAGGCTAGCGGGATAAATGTGGATACGCAGTATTTT. The sequence is built from TRBV20-1 and TRBJ2-3; 9 central nucleotides agree with TRBD2. CDR1 DFQATT and CDR2 SNEGSKA were looked up in the germline V gene (reference sequence). The CDR3 runs 15 residues from the cysteine to the phenylalanine. Of the read, only the CDR3 DNA is kept; its 45 bases are in frame from base 1. After removal of 4 bases from V and 6 bases from J, the junction retains 11 bases not matched to a gene.